The 5 T cell receptor beta chains below all came from one sample that was sequenced in a study of T cell responses to AZD1222 COVID-19 vaccine. Measured with immunoSEQ multiplex PCR; TCRdb has only the in-frame clones, and not every one. Among about 260,000 clones listed, approximately 93% were seen once. The specimen was peripheral blood, collected on day 0 of AZD1222 vaccination. The receptors were gathered from an adult in good health.

The chain employs TRBV19 and TRBJ1-2, with D tentatively TRBD1 (5 bases). Germline V gene data show CDR1 as LNHDA and CDR2 as SQIVND (reference sequence). V was cut by 5 bases and J by 4 bases, with 17 bases left in between. CDR3 length: 15 residues. The CDR3 is CASSSMVRGIYGYTF. The DNA of the CDR3 is TGTGCCAGTAGTTCCATGGTCCGGGGCATCTATGGCTACACCTTC.

The chain combines TRBV6-4 with TRBJ1-4; no firm D call. V was clipped by 3 bases and J by 5 bases, with 10 bases between them. The CDR3 sequence is 14 residues long. Germline lookup yields CDR1 MRHNA and CDR2 SNTAGT. The CDR3: CASSENGSNEKLFF. CDR3 nucleotides: TGTGCCAGCAGTGAAAACGGATCAAATGAAAAACTGTTTTTT.

The CDR3 loop is CASSGDRGSNQPQHF. The CDR3 coding sequence is TGTGCCAGCAGCGGCGACAGGGGAAGCAATCAGCCCCAGCATTTT. The chain has TRBV2 and TRBJ1-5; TRBD1 aligns across 8 bases. J was trimmed by 1 base and V by 6 bases; bases with no gene match: 5. CDR1 SNHLY and CDR2 FYNNEI come from the germline V gene. The CDR3 contains 15 residues.

This chain joins TRBV7-2 and TRBJ2-2; 11 positions agree with TRBD2. V was pared by 5 bases and J by 4 bases, with 9 bases of the junction left unmatched. Germline V gene sequence: CDR1 SGHTA, CDR2 FQGNSA. The CDR3 runs 17 residues. CDR3 nucleotide sequence: TGTGCCAGCAGCATCTTAGCGGGAGGGCCTAGCACCGGGGAGCTGTTTTTT. It is translated as CASSILAGGPSTGELFF. Based on the CDR3 plus reference TRBV7-2 and TRBJ2-2, the full variable domain is GAGVSQSPSNKVTEKGKDVELRCDPISGHTALYWYRQSLGQGLEFLIYFQGNSAPDKSGLPSDRFSAERTGGSVSTLTIQRTQQEDSAVYLCASSILAGGPSTGELFFGEGSRLTVL.

The J gene is TRBJ2-7, the V gene TRBV7-2, with 7 positions matching TRBD1. The CDR3 is made up of 13 amino acids. Germline CDR1 reads SGHTA; CDR2 reads FQGNSA. Germline trimming cut 4 bases from V and 2 bases from J; bases unmatched to any gene: 2. The CDR3 loop is CASSSGQPYEQYF. The DNA of the CDR3 is TGTGCCAGCAGCTCGGGACAGCCCTACGAGCAGTACTTC.